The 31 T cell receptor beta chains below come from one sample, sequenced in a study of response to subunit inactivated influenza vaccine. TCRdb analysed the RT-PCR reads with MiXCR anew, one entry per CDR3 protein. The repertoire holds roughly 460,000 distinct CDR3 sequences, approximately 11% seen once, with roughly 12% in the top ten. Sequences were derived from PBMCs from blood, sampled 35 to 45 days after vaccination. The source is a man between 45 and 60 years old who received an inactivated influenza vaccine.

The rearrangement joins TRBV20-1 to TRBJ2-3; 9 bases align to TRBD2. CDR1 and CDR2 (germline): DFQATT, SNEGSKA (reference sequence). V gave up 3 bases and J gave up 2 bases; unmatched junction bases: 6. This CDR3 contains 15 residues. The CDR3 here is CSASGLAGNTDTQYF. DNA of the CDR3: TGCAGTGCTAGCGGGCTAGCGGGGAACACAGATACGCAGTATTTT.

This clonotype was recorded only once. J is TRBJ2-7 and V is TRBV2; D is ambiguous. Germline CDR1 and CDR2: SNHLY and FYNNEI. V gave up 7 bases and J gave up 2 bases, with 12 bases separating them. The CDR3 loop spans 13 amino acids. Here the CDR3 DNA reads TGTGCCAGCACGCTAGAAGAGACCTACGAGCAGTACTTC. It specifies CASTLEETYEQYF.

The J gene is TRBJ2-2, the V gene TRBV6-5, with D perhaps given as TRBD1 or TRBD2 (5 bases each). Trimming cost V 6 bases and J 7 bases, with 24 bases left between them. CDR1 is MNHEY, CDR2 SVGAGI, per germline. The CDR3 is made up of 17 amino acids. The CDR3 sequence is CASSYGTLARNGGELFF. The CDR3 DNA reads TGTGCCAGCAGCTATGGGACGCTCGCCAGAAACGGCGGGGAGCTGTTTTTT.

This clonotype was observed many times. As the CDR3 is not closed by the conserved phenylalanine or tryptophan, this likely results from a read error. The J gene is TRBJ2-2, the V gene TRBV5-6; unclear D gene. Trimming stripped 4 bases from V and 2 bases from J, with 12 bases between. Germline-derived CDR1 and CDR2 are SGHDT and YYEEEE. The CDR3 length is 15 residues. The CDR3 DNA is TGTGCCAGCAGCCCCCGGGCTTCCAACACCGGGGAGCTGTTTTCT. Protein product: CASSPRASNTGELFS.

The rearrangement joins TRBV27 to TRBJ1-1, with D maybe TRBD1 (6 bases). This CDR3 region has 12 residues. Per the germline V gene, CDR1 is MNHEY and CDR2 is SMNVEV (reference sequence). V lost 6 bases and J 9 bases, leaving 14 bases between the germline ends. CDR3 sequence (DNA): TGTGCCAGCAGGAGGCCGGGGGGCCAAGCTTTCTTT. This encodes CASRRPGGQAFF.

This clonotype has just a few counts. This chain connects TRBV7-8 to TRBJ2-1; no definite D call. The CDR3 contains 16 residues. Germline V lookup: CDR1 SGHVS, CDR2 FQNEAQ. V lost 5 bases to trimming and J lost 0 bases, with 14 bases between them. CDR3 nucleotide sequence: TGTGCCAGCAGCGCCGTCTTAATGAGCTCCTACAATGAGCAGTTCTTC. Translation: CASSAVLMSSYNEQFF.

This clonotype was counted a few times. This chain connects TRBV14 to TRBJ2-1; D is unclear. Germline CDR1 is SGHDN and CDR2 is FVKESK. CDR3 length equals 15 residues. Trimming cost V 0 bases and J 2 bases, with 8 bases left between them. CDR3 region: CASSQDYSAYNEQFF. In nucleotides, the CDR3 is TGTGCCAGCAGCCAAGATTACAGCGCCTACAATGAGCAGTTCTTC.

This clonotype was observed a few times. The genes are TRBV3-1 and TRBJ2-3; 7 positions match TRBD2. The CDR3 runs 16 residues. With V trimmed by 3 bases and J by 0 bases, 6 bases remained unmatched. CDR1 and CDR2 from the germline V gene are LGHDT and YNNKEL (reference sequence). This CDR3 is CASSHLRGRSTDTQYF. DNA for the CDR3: TGTGCCAGCAGCCATCTTCGCGGGAGAAGCACAGATACGCAGTATTTT.

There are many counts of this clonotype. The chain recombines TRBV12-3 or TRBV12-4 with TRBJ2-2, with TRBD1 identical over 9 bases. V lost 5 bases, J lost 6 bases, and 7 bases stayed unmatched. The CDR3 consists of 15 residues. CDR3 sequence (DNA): TGTGCCAGCAGTATACGACAGGGGGACCCCGGGGAGCTGTTTTTT. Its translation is CASSIRQGDPGELFF.

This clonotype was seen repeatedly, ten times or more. The CDR3 DNA reads TGCAGTGTACCCCCCGGATACGGCGTTCAAGAGACCCAGTACTTC. It codes for CSVPPGYGVQETQYF. This chain uses TRBV20-1 with TRBJ2-5; no reliable D call. V lost 7 bases to trimming and J lost 2 bases, with 20 bases between them. In germline, CDR1 is DFQATT, CDR2 SNEGSKA (reference sequence). The CDR3 is 15 amino acids.

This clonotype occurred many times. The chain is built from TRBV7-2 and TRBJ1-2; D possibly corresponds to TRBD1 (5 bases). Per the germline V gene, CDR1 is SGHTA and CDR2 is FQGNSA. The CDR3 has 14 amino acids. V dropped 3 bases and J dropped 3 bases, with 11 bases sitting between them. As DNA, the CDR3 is TGTGCCAGCAGCTTCGGGCGGGGGGACTATGGCTACACCTTC. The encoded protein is CASSFGRGDYGYTF.

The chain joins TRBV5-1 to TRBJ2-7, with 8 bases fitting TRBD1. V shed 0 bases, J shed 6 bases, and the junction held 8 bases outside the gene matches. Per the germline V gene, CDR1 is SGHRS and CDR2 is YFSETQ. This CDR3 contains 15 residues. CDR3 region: CASSLETGGPSEQYF. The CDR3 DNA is TGCGCCAGCAGCTTGGAAACAGGGGGACCCTCCGAGCAGTACTTC.

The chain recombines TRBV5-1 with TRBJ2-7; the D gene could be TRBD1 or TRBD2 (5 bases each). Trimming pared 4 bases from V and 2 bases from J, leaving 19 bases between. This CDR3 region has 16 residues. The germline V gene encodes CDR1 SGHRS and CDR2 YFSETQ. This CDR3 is CASSPILGLGPYEQYF. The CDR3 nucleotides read TGCGCCAGCAGCCCGATTTTGGGTCTGGGACCCTACGAGCAGTACTTC.

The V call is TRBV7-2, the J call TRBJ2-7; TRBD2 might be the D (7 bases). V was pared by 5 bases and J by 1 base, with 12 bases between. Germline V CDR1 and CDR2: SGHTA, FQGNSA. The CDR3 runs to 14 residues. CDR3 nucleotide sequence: TGTGCCAGCAGCCGCCGGGGGGCTTCCTACGAGCAGTACTTC. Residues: CASSRRGASYEQYF.

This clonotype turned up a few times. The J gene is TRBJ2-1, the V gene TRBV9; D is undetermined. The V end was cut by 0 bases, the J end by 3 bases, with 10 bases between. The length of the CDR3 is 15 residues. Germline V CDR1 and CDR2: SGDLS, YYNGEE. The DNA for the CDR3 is TGTGCCAGCAGCGTAGTCCCAACAGACTACAATGAGCAGTTCTTC. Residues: CASSVVPTDYNEQFF.

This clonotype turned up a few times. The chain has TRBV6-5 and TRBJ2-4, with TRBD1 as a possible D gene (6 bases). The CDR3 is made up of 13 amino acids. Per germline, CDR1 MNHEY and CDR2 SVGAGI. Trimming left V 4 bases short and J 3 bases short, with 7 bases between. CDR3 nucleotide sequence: TGTGCCAGCAGTTCAGGGGACAAAAACATTCAGTACTTC. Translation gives CASSSGDKNIQYF.

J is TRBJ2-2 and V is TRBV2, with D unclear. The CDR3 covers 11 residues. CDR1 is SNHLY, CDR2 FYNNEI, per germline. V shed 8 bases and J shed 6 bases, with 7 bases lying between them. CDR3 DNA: TGTGCCAGCCATTACGCCGGGGAGCTGTTTTTT. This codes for CASHYAGELFF.

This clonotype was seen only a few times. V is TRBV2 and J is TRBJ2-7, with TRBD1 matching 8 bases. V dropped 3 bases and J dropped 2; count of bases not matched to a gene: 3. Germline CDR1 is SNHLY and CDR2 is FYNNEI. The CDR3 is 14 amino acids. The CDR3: CASSDYRGAYEQYF. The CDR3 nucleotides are TGTGCCAGCAGTGACTACAGGGGGGCCTACGAGCAGTACTTC.

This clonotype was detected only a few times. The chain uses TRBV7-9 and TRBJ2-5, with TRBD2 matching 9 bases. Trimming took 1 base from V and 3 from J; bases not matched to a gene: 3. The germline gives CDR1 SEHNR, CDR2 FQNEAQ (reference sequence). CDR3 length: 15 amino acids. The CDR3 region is CASSLGPSGEETQYF. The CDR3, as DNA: TGTGCCAGCAGCTTAGGTCCTAGCGGGGAAGAGACCCAGTACTTC.

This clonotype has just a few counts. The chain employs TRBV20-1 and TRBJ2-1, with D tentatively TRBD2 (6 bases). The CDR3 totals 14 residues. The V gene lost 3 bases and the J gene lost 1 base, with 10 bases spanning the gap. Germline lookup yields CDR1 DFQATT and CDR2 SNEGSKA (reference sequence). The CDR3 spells CSARTGVSYNEQFF. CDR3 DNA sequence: TGCAGTGCTAGGACGGGAGTTTCCTACAATGAGCAGTTCTTC.

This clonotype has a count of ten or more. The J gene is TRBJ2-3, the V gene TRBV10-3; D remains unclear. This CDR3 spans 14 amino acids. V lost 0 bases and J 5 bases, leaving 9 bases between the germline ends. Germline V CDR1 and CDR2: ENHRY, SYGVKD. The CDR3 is CAISESAAKDTQYF. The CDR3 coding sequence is TGTGCCATCAGTGAGTCGGCAGCGAAAGATACGCAGTATTTT.

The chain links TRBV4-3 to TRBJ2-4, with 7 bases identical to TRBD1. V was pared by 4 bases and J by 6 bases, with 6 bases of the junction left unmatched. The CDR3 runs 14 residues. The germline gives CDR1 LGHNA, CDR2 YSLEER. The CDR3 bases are TGCGCCAGCAGCCTACAGGGGTTCGGAAACATTCAGTACTTC. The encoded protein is CASSLQGFGNIQYF.

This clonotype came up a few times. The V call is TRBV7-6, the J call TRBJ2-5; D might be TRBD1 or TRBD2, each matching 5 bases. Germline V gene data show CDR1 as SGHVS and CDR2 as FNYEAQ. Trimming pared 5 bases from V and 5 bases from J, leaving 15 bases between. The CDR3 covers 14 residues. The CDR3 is CASSLQARGETQYF. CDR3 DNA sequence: TGTGCCAGCAGCCTACAGGCGAGGGGTGAGACCCAGTACTTC.

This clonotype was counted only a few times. CDR3 sequence (DNA): TGTGCCAGCAGCGACTACAGGGGGAGAAGGGATTCACCCCTCCACTTT. It yields the protein CASSDYRGRRDSPLHF. The chain uses TRBV7-8 and TRBJ1-6; 8 bases line up with TRBD1. The CDR3 runs to 16 residues. With 5 bases clipped from V and 8 bases from J, the junction kept 11 bases outside the gene matches. The germline V gene encodes CDR1 SGHVS and CDR2 FQNEAQ.

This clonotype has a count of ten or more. The CDR3 here is CASSPTIGLAGGFSHYEQYF. In nucleotides, the CDR3 is TGTGCCAGCAGTCCAACTATCGGACTAGCGGGAGGGTTTTCGCACTACGAGCAGTACTTC. J is TRBJ2-7 and V is TRBV6-2 or TRBV6-3; 15 bases are a match to TRBD2. CDR1 is MNHEY, CDR2 SVGEGT, per germline. V shed 5 bases, J shed 3 bases, and the junction held 17 bases outside the gene matches. There are 20 residues in the CDR3.

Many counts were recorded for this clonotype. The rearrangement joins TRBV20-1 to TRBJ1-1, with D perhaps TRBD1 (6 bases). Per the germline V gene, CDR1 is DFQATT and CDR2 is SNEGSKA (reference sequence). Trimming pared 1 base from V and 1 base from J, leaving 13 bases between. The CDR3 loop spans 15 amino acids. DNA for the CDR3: TGCAGTGCTAGAGTAGGGGGGCAGACGAACACTGAAGCTTTCTTT. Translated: CSARVGGQTNTEAFF.

The CDR3 reads CATEVAAADTQYF. CDR3 nucleotide sequence: TGTGCCACCGAAGTAGCAGCGGCAGATACGCAGTATTTT. The chain joins TRBV28 to TRBJ2-3; weak D call: TRBD2 (5 bases). V lost 10 bases, J lost 4 bases, and 15 bases lay in between. The germline V gene has CDR1 MDHEN and CDR2 SYDVKM. The CDR3 contains 13 residues.

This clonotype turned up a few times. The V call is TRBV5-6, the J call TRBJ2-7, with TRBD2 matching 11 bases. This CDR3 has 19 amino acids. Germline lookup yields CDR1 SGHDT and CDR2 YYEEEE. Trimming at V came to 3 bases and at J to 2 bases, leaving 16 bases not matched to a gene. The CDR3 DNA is TGTGCCAGCAGCTACACCTGGGCCAAACTAGCGGGAGTAACCTACGAGCAGTACTTC. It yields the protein CASSYTWAKLAGVTYEQYF.

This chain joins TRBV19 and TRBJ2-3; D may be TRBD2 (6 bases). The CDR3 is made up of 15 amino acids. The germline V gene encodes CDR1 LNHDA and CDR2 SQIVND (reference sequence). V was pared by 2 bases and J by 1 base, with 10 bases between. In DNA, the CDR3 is TGTGCCAGTAGTATAACGGCGGGACGCACAGATACGCAGTATTTT. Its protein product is CASSITAGRTDTQYF.

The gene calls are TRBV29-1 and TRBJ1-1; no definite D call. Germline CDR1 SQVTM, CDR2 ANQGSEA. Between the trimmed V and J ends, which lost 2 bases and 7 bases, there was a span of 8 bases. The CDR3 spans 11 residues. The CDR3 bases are TGCAGCGTTGAACCGGCGGGTGAAGCTTTCTTT. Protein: CSVEPAGEAFF.

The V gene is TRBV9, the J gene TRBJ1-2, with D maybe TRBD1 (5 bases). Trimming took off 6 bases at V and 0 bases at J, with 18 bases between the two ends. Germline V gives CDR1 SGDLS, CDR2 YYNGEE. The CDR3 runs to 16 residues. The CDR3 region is CASTLGWGPANYGYTF. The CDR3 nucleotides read TGTGCCAGCACCCTCGGCTGGGGCCCGGCTAACTATGGCTACACCTTC.